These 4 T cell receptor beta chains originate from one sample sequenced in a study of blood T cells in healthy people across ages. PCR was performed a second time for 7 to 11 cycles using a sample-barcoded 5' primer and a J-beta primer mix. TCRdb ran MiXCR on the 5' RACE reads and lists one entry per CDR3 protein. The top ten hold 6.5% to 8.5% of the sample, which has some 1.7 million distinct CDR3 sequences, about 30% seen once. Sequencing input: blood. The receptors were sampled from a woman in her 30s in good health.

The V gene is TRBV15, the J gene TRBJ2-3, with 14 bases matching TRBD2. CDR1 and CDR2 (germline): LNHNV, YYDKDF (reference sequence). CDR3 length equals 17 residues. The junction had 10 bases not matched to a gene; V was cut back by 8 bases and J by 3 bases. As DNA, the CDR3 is TGTGCCACCTCACTCGGGACTAGCGGGAGAGGAACAGATACGCAGTATTTT. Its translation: CATSLGTSGRGTDTQYF.

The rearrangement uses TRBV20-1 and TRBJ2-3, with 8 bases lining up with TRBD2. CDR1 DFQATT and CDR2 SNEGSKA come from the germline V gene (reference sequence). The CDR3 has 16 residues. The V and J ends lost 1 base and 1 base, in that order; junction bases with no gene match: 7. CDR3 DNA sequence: TGCAGTGCTAGAGCTCCGGGACTAGTGGGCACAGATACGCAGTATTTT. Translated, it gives CSARAPGLVGTDTQYF.

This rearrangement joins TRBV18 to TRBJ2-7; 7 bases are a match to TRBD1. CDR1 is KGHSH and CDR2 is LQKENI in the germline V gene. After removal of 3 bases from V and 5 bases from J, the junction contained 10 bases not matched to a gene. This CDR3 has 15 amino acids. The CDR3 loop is CASSPLQGVGDEQYF. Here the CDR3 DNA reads TGTGCCAGCTCACCTCTCCAGGGGGTCGGGGACGAGCAGTACTTC. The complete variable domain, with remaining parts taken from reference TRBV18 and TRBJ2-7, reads NAGVMQNPRHLVRRRGQEARLRCSPMKGHSHVYWYRQLPEEGLKFMVYLQKENIIDESGMPKERFSAEFPKEGPSILRIQQVVRGDSAAYFCASSPLQGVGDEQYFGPGTRLTVT.

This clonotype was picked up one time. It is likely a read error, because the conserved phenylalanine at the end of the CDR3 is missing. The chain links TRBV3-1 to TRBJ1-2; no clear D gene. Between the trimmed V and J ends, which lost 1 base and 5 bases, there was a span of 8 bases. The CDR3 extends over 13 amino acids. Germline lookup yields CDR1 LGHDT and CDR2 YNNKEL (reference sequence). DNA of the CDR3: TGTGCCAGCAGCCAAGGCCAAGGGTATGGCTACACCCTC. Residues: CASSQGQGYGYTL.